This T cell receptor (beta chain) was recorded in a study of molecular identifiers for immune sequencing clone quantification. In regard to this clonotype: Antigen: not known. Compared with germline, one end of the junction differs, possibly owing to a read error.

TCRdb re-called the PCR reads through MiXCR, storing one row per CDR3 protein. The sample consists of about 640,000 distinct CDR3 sequences, just under 20% of them appearing once. Germline V lookup: CDR1 SGHAT, CDR2 FQNNGV. This CDR3 is built from 14 residues. Investigators produced naive CD8 libraries from about 19,000 to 1,100,000 sorted cells, drawing on 10%, 30% or 50% RNA. Findings of the study overall: Same-barcode identical TCR molecules could make highly expanded clones look smaller than they are.

The sequence derives from a human donor in good health. Some libraries in this study had Jurkat cell RNA spiked in. The V call is TRBV11-2, the J call TRBJ1-1, with TRBD1 matching 8 bases. Sequenced: naive CD8+ T cells from blood, with Jurkat cell RNA spiked in. The sample's subset: FACS-sorted CD8+CD4-CCR7+CD45RA+ naive T cells. The CDR3 region has the DNA TGTGCCAGCAGCTCAGGACAGGGATACACTGAAACTTTCTTT. This translates into CASSSGQGYTETFF.